This TCR beta chain was identified during a study of T cells in Graves' hyperthyroidism and ophthalmopathy. Amplification targeted TCR beta CDR3 regions from RNA transcripts. An initial round of RT-PCR targeting the TCR CDR3 relied on the HTBI primer set. TCRdb processed the multiplex PCR reads anew with MiXCR; each CDR3 protein has one entry. The sample holds approximately 250,000 distinct CDR3 sequences, around 25% seen once. Comment on this clonotype: The antigen remains undetermined.

Study results and limitations: Most thyroid clonotypes that were expanded above 0.001 also turned up in blood.

Exclusions: uncontrolled infection, other autoimmune disease, pregnancy, lactation. Together with thyroid ultrasound, orbital computed tomography, serum thyroxine and TRAb, clinical symptoms were used for diagnoses. Extraction of PBMCs used more than 8.5 ml of fresh peripheral blood. V was pared by 4 bases and J by 8 bases, with 15 bases between. The CDR3 runs 14 residues. The sample consisted of blood. The sequence derives from a woman aged 40 to 55 with Graves' ophthalmopathy. V is TRBV12-3 or TRBV12-4 and J is TRBJ1-5; D perhaps matches TRBD1 (5 bases). CDR3 loop: CASSSGTKVEPQHF. The CDR3 DNA reads TGTGCCAGCAGTTCCGGGACCAAGGTTGAGCCCCAGCATTTT.